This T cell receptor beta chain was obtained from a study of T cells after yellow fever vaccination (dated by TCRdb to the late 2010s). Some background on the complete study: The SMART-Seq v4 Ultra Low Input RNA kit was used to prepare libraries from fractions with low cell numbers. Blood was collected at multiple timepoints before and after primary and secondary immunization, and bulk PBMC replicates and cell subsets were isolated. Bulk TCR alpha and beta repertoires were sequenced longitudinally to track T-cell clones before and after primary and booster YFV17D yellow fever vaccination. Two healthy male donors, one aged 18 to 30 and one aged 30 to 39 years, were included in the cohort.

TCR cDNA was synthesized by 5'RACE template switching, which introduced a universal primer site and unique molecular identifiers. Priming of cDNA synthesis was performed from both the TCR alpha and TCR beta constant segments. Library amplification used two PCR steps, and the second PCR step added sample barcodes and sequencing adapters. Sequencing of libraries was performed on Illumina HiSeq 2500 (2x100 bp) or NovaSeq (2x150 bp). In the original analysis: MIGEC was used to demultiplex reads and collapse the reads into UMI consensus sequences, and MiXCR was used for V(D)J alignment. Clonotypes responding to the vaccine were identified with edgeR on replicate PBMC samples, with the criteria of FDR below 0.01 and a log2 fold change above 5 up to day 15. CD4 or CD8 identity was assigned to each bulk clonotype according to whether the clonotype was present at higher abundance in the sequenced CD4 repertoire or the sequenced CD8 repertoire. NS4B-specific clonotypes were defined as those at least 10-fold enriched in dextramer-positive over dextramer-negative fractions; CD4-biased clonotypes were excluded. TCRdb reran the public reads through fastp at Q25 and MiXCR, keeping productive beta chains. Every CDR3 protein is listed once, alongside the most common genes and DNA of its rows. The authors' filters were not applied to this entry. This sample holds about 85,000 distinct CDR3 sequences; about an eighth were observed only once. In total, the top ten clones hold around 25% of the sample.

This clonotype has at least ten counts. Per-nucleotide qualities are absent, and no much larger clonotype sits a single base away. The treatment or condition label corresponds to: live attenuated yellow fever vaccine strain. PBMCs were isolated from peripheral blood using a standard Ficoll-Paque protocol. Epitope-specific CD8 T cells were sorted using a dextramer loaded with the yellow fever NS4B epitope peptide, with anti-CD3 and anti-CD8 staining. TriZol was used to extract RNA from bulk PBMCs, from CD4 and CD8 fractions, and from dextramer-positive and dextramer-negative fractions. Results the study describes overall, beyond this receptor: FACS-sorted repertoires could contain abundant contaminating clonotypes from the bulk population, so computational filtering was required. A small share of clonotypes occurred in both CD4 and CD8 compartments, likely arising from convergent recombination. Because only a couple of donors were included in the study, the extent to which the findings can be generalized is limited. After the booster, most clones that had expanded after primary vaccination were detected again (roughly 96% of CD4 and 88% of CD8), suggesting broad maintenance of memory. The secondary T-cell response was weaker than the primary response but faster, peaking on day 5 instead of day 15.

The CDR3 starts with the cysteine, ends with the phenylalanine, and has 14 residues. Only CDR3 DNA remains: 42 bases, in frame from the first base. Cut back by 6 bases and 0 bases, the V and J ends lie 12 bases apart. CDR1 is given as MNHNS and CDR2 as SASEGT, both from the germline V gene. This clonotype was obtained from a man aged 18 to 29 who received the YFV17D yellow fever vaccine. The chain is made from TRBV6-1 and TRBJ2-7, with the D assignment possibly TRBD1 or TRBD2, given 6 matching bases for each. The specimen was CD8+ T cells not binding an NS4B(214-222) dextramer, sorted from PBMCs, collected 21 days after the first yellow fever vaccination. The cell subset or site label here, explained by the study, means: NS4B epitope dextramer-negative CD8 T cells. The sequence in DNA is TGTGCCAGCAGCTTCGGGGGCGTCTCCTACGAGCAGTACTTC. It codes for CASSFGGVSYEQYF.